This is a list of T cell receptor beta chains from one sample in a study of blood T cell repertoires in COVID-19. Libraries were prepared by immunoSEQ multiplex PCR; TCRdb keeps only in-frame clonotypes and omits some of them. The repertoire includes tens of thousands of clones, about 87% of them detected once, and approximately 8.4% sits in the top ten. Material: peripheral blood. These receptors all come from a man aged 50-60 years with acute or convalescent COVID-19. The CDR3 runs from the conserved cysteine through the conserved F or W. Each record gives: J gene, D gene, clone size, CDR3 length, V gene, CDR3 DNA, CDR3 protein. The D gene is left open where the match is weak. Size is omitted from some rows. Given values are once, few, many or a class for expanded clones.

TRBJ1-2 | - | - | 15 | TRBV4-3 | TGCGCCAGCAGCCAAGGATGGGGGGGAACCTATGGCTACACCTTC | CASSQGWGGTYGYTF
TRBJ1-3 | - | - | 14 | TRBV9 | TGTGCCAGCAGCAATTCCTTTTCTGGAAACACCATATATTTT | CASSNSFSGNTIYF
TRBJ2-1 | - | - | 14 | TRBV6-2/TRBV6-3 | TGTGCCAGCCGCCGGCGGGGCTCCTACAATGAGCAGTTCTTC | CASRRRGSYNEQFF
TRBJ1-5 | TRBD1 | - | 16 | TRBV19 | TGTGCCAGTAGTCCCCGGGACAGGGGGATCCATCAGCCCCAGCATTTT | CASSPRDRGIHQPQHF
TRBJ1-6 | - | - | 17 | TRBV19 | TGTGCCAGTAGTATCGCAGGGCGCGGAACCTATAATTCACCCCTCCACTTT | CASSIAGRGTYNSPLHF
TRBJ2-3 | - | - | 13 | TRBV7-3 | TGTGCCAGCAGCGCTGGGAGCCTAGATACGCAGTATTTT | CASSAGSLDTQYF
TRBJ2-1 | TRBD2 | once | 16 | TRBV14 | TGTGCCAGCAGCCCCGGACTAGCGGGAAACTACAATGAGCAGTTCTTC | CASSPGLAGNYNEQFF
TRBJ1-2 | TRBD1 | - | 14 | TRBV7-2 | TGTGCCAGCAGCCCCGGACAGGGGGGTTATGGCTACACCTTC | CASSPGQGGYGYTF
TRBJ1-6 | TRBD1 | - | 16 | TRBV18 | TGTGCCAGCTCACTCCTGAATACAGGGGAGAATTCACCCCTCCACTTT | CASSLLNTGENSPLHF
TRBJ1-5 | - | - | 14 | TRBV2 | TGTGCCAGCAGTGTTGAAGGAGGAGCCCAGCCCCAGCATTTT | CASSVEGGAQPQHF
TRBJ1-5 | - | - | 16 | TRBV15 | TGTGCCACCAGCAGTTCTCCGGGGGAAGGAAATCAGCCCCAGCATTTT | CATSSSPGEGNQPQHF
TRBJ2-7 | TRBD1 | - | 13 | TRBV3-1/TRBV3-2 | TGTGCCAGCAGCCCAGGGACAGTCTACGAGCAGTACTTC | CASSPGTVYEQYF
TRBJ1-2 | TRBD1 | - | 13 | TRBV7-2 | TGTGCCAGCAGCGTCGGGACAGACTATGGCTACACCTTC | CASSVGTDYGYTF
TRBJ2-5 | TRBD1 | - | 14 | TRBV24-1 | TGTGCCACCAGCGACCAGGGGGCGGGAGAGACCCAGTACTTC | CATSDQGAGETQYF
TRBJ2-5 | TRBD2 | - | 17 | TRBV12-5 | TGTGCTAGTGTGAGACAGGGAGTCTCGGCGGGAGGGGAGACCCAGTACTTC | CASVRQGVSAGGETQYF
TRBJ1-2 | TRBD1 | - | 16 | TRBV19 | TGTGCCAGTAGTCCAAAGGGGACAGGGGGATCCTATGGCTACACCTTC | CASSPKGTGGSYGYTF
TRBJ2-3 | TRBD2 | - | 14 | TRBV7-2 | TGTGCCAGCAGCTTAGTTAGCGGGGGGGCTTTGCAGTATTTT | CASSLVSGGALQYF